The 19 T cell receptor beta chains presented below share a single source sample, sequenced in a study of blood T cells in healthy people across ages. Together with a sample-barcoded 5' primer, a J-beta primer mix was included in a second PCR lasting roughly 7 to 11 cycles. TCRdb re-called the 5' RACE reads with MiXCR, one entry per CDR3 protein. The sample contains hundreds of thousands of distinct CDR3 sequences, roughly 44% of which appear only once. The source material was blood. The receptors were gathered from a woman in her sixties in good health.

In its sample, this clonotype was seen many times. The rearrangement joins TRBV5-1 to TRBJ2-1; unclear D gene. The CDR3 loop spans 12 amino acids. V was pared by 0 bases and J by 8 bases, with 6 bases between. Germline V lookup: CDR1 SGHRS, CDR2 YFSETQ. This CDR3 is CASSLGLDEQFF. CDR3 in DNA: TGCGCCAGCAGCTTGGGCCTTGATGAGCAGTTCTTC.

This clonotype was counted a single time. The chain is built from TRBV3-1 and TRBJ1-2; tentative D call: TRBD1 (5 bases). The V end was cut by 4 bases, the J end by 5 bases, with 14 bases between. The germline V gene encodes CDR1 LGHDT and CDR2 YNNKEL (reference sequence). The CDR3 runs 14 residues. CDR3 coding DNA: TGTGCCAGCAGCCCGGACAATTCACAGTATGGCTACACCTTC. It yields the protein CASSPDNSQYGYTF.

The V call is TRBV5-6, the J call TRBJ2-1; the match to TRBD1 covers 8 bases. The length of the CDR3 is 15 residues. V dropped 5 bases and J dropped 2; count of bases not matched to a gene: 6. The germline gives CDR1 SGHDT, CDR2 YYEEEE. CDR3: CASSSPGGAYNEQFF. Written as DNA, the CDR3 is TGTGCCAGCAGTTCCCCAGGGGGCGCCTACAATGAGCAGTTCTTC.

V gene TRBV12-3 or TRBV12-4 combines with J gene TRBJ2-5; 7 bases line up with TRBD2. Near its end, the DNA agrees better with TRBJ2-7, so the J call may be wrong. The CDR3 contains 15 residues. In nucleotides, the CDR3 is TGTGCCAGCAGTTTGGGGACTACTTGGGGAAGCGAGCAGTACTTC. Translated: CASSLGTTWGSEQYF.

Concerning this clonotype: One end of the junction varies from germline; a read error may be responsible. The genes are TRBV5-1 and TRBJ2-1, with D perhaps TRBD2 (6 bases). The germline V gene has CDR1 SGHRS and CDR2 YFSETQ. CDR3 size: 16 residues. CDR3 sequence (DNA): TGCGCCAGCAGCGATCCGGGAGACCGGCCGAGCAATGGGCAGTTCTTC. Protein product: CASSDPGDRPSNGQFF.

The J gene is TRBJ2-3, the V gene TRBV20-1; possible D gene TRBD2, 6 bases. The CDR3 sequence is 15 residues long. V was trimmed by 3 bases and J by 5 bases, leaving 18 bases between them. The V gene's germline CDR1 is DFQATT and CDR2 SNEGSKA (reference sequence). The CDR3 sequence: CSASVAGTLGDTQYF. The CDR3 bases are TGCAGTGCTAGTGTCGCGGGAACTCTAGGAGATACGCAGTATTTT.

This chain joins TRBV19 and TRBJ2-7; D possibly corresponds to TRBD2 (5 bases). The CDR3 runs to 15 residues. V gave up 3 bases and J gave up 0 bases, with 12 bases separating them. Germline CDR1 is LNHDA and CDR2 is SQIVND (reference sequence). The CDR3 DNA is TGTGCCAGTAGTATCCGACGGGAAAGCTCCTACGAGCAGTACTTC. It is translated as CASSIRRESSYEQYF. Drawing the rest from reference TRBV19 and TRBJ2-7, the complete variable domain is DGGITQSPKYLFRKEGQNVTLSCEQNLNHDAMYWYRQDPGQGLRLIYYSQIVNDFQKGDIAEGYSVSREKKESFPLTVTSAQKNPTAFYLCASSIRRESSYEQYFGPGTRLTVT.

A few counts support this clonotype. The chain joins TRBV28 to TRBJ1-1; D remains unclear. In germline, CDR1 is MDHEN, CDR2 SYDVKM. V was shortened by 8 bases and J by 3 bases, with 19 bases between the two germline ends. This CDR3 region has 15 residues. CDR3 sequence reads: CASGPGSRRYTEAFF. The DNA of the CDR3 is TGTGCCAGCGGCCCGGGGTCGAGAAGGTACACTGAAGCTTTCTTT.

This clonotype was counted only a few times. The chain carries TRBV20-1 and TRBJ2-7; D ambiguous. Trimming shortened V by 3 bases and J by 4 bases, and 13 bases separated the two germline ends. The CDR3 is made up of 13 amino acids. Germline V CDR1 and CDR2: DFQATT, SNEGSKA (reference sequence). CDR3 nucleotide sequence: TGCAGTGCTAGTTCGGCTAGTCCTTACGAGCAGTACTTC. Protein: CSASSASPYEQYF.

The chain carries TRBV5-5 and TRBJ2-7; D possibly matches TRBD1 or TRBD2 (6 bases each). Germline loops: CDR1 SGHKS, CDR2 YYEKEE (reference sequence). V lost 4 bases and J lost 2, with 13 bases in between. The CDR3 loop spans 14 amino acids. The CDR3 DNA sequence: TGTGCCAGCAGCGGGGGGCAGGGAGCCTACGAGCAGTACTTC. It is translated as CASSGGQGAYEQYF. Full variable domain (remainder filled in from reference TRBV5-5 and TRBJ2-7): DAGVTQSPTHLIKTRGQQVTLRCSPISGHKSVSWYQQVLGQGPQFIFQYYEKEERGRGNFPDRFSARQFPNYSSELNVNALLLGDSALYLCASSGGQGAYEQYFGPGTRLTVT.

The V and J genes are TRBV18 and TRBJ1-5, with TRBD1 matching 7 bases. The CDR3 spans 15 residues. The V segment lost 4 bases and the J segment 0 bases; nucleotides outside the gene matches: 3. Per germline, CDR1 KGHSH and CDR2 LQKENI. CDR3 residues: CASSRTGDSNQPQHF. CDR3 in DNA: TGTGCCAGCTCACGGACAGGTGATAGCAATCAGCCCCAGCATTTT.

J is TRBJ2-2 and V is TRBV20-1; tentative D call: TRBD2 (6 bases). V lost 6 bases to trimming and J lost 1 base, with 6 bases between them. This CDR3 is built from 12 residues. The germline V gene has CDR1 DFQATT and CDR2 SNEGSKA (reference sequence). As DNA, the CDR3 is TGCAGTGCCGGGGGGAACACCGGGGAGCTGTTTTTT. Residues: CSAGGNTGELFF.

This clonotype appeared a single time. The chain uses TRBV28 and TRBJ2-1, with D possibly being TRBD2 (6 bases). The CDR3 sequence is 15 residues long. The V gene's germline CDR1 is MDHEN and CDR2 SYDVKM. The V end was cut by 2 bases, the J end by 6 bases, with 14 bases between. The CDR3 bases are TGTGCCAGCAGTTTACCCGACCAAGCGGGCAATGAGCAGTTCTTC. Its translation is CASSLPDQAGNEQFF.

In its sample, this clonotype was seen many times. The chain carries TRBV27 and TRBJ2-5, with TRBD2 matching over 13 bases. J lost 2 bases, V lost 5 bases, and 11 bases had no gene match. Germline V gene data show CDR1 as MNHEY and CDR2 as SMNVEV (reference sequence). The CDR3 consists of 18 residues. Here the CDR3 reads CASSPGTSGIPTQETQYF. The CDR3 DNA is TGTGCCAGCAGTCCGGGGACTAGCGGGATTCCCACTCAAGAGACCCAGTACTTC.

This clonotype occurred a few times. The chain couples TRBV18 to TRBJ2-1; 14 bases are shared with TRBD2. In germline, CDR1 is KGHSH, CDR2 LQKENI. Losses at the gene ends were 3 bases for V and 8 bases for J; bases not matched to a gene: 3. There are 15 residues in the CDR3. CDR3 nucleotide sequence: TGTGCCAGCTCACCTGGGACTAGCGGGAGACATGAGCAGTTCTTC. Protein product: CASSPGTSGRHEQFF.

This clonotype appeared a few times. This chain joins TRBV4-1 and TRBJ2-1; 11 bases align to TRBD2. Germline CDR1 and CDR2: MGHRA and YSYEKL. J lost 0 bases, V lost 1 base, and 5 bases had no gene match. CDR3 length: 18 amino acids. The CDR3: CASSQGLAGLTSYNEQFF. CDR3 sequence (DNA): TGCGCCAGCAGCCAAGGACTAGCGGGGCTAACCTCCTACAATGAGCAGTTCTTC.

In the case of this clonotype: The junction departs from germline at one end; a sequencing error may be responsible. The chain carries TRBV7-3 and TRBJ2-1; TRBD1 might be the D (5 bases). The germline V gene encodes CDR1 SGHTA and CDR2 FQGTGA. This CDR3 spans 12 amino acids. CDR3 protein: CACSLRGNEQFF. The CDR3 nucleotides read TGTGCCTGCAGCTTAAGGGGTAATGAGCAGTTCTTC.

In its sample, this clonotype was seen a few times. The CDR3 sequence is CASSLRASGGIINEQFF. Written as DNA, the CDR3 is TGTGCCAGCAGCTTACGGGCTAGCGGGGGGATTATCAATGAGCAGTTCTTC. The rearrangement joins TRBV7-2 to TRBJ2-1; TRBD2 aligns across 11 bases. The germline CDR1 and CDR2 sequences are SGHTA and FQGNSA. V trimming: 2 bases; J trimming: 6 bases; junction bases outside the gene matches: 9. The CDR3 is 17 residues long.

The rearrangement links TRBV11-3 to TRBJ2-1, with 9 positions matching TRBD2. J lost 7 bases, V lost 6 bases, and 10 bases had no gene match. CDR3 length equals 15 residues. Per germline, CDR1 SGHNT and CDR2 YENEEA. In DNA, the CDR3 is TGTGCCAGCAGTATTAGCGGGAGTGTTCTGAATGAGCAGTTCTTC. This translates into CASSISGSVLNEQFF.